This T cell receptor beta chain was observed in a study of T cells after yellow fever vaccination. TCRdb re-analysed the 5' RACE reads in MiXCR, keeping a single row per CDR3 protein. The table shows a few hundred thousand distinct CDR3 sequences, with about a sixth occurring only once. This clonotype was detected only a few times. CDR3 length equals 12 residues. CDR1 is SEHNR and CDR2 is FQNEAQ in the germline V gene (reference sequence). Trimming removed 5 bases from V and 10 bases from J, with 12 bases in between. The clonotype originates from a man between 18 and 29 years old who received the YFV17D yellow fever vaccine. Source: PBMCs, taken 5 days after the first yellow fever vaccination. J is TRBJ2-1 and V is TRBV7-9; the D gene is possibly TRBD2 (5 bases). The CDR3 loop reads CASSTAGTEQFF. CDR3 in DNA: TGTGCCAGCAGCACCGCGGGCACGGAGCAGTTCTTC.